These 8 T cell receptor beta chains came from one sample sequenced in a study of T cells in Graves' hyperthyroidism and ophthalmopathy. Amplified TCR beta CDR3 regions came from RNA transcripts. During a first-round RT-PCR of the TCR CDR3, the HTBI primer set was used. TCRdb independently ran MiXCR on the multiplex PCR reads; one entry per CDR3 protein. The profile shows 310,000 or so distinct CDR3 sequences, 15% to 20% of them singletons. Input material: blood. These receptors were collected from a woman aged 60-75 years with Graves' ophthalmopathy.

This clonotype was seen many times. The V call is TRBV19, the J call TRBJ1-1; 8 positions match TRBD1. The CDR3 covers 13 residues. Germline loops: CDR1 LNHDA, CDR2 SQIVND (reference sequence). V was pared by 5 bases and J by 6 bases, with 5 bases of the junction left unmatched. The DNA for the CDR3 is TGTGCCAGTAGTGACAGGGGAGGCCCTGAAGCTTTCTTT. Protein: CASSDRGGPEAFF. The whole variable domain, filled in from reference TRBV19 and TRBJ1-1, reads DGGITQSPKYLFRKEGQNVTLSCEQNLNHDAMYWYRQDPGQGLRLIYYSQIVNDFQKGDIAEGYSVSREKKESFPLTVTSAQKNPTAFYLCASSDRGGPEAFFGQGTRLTVV.

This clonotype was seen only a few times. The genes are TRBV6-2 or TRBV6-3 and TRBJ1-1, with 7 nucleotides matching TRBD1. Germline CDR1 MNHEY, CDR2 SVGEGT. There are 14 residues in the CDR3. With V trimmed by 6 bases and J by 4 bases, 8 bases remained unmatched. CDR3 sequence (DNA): TGTGCCAGCAGCCACGGACAGGTCGGCACTGAAGCTTTCTTT. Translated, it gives CASSHGQVGTEAFF.

The CDR3 DNA follows: TGCAGCGTTGAGGGACTAGCCAACACCGGGGAGCTGTTTTTT. Protein product: CSVEGLANTGELFF. The genes are TRBV29-1 and TRBJ2-2; 9 nucleotides match TRBD2. With 3 bases clipped from V and 2 bases from J, the junction kept 1 base outside the gene matches. Germline V gives CDR1 SQVTM, CDR2 ANQGSEA. The CDR3 spans 14 residues.

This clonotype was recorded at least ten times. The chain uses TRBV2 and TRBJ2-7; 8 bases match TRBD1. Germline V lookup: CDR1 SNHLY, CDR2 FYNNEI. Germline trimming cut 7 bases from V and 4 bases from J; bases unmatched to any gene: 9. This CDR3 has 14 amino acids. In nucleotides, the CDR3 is TGTGCCAGCAATTCGGACAGGGTAGCGTACGAGCAGTACTTC. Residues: CASNSDRVAYEQYF.

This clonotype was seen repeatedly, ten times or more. CDR3 DNA sequence: TGTGCCAGCCAGACAGGGGTTTACGACGAGCAGTACTTC. This encodes CASQTGVYDEQYF. The V and J genes are TRBV28 and TRBJ2-7, with 8 positions matching TRBD1. Trimming cost V 8 bases and J 5 bases; bases outside gene matches: 8. CDR3 size: 13 residues. The germline gives CDR1 MDHEN, CDR2 SYDVKM.

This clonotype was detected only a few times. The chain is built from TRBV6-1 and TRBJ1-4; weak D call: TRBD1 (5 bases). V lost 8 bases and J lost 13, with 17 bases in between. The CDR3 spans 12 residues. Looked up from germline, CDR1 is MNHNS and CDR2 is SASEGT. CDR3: CASGRGEGGLFF. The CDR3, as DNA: TGTGCCAGCGGCCGGGGGGAGGGAGGACTGTTTTTT.

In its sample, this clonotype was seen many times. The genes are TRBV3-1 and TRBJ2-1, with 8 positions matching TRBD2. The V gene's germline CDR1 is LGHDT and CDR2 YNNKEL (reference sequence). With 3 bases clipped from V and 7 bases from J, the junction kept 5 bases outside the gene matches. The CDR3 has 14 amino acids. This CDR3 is CASSHTGGKNEQFF. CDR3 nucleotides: TGTGCCAGCAGCCATACGGGGGGGAAGAATGAGCAGTTCTTC.

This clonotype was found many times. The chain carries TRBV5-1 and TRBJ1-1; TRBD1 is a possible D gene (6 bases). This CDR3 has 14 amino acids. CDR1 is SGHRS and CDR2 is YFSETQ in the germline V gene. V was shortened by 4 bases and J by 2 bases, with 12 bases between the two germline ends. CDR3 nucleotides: TGCGCCAGCAGCGACACCGGGACAAACACTGAAGCTTTCTTT. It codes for CASSDTGTNTEAFF.